These 22 T cell receptor beta chains were all obtained from the same sample, sequenced in a study of cytomegalovirus exposure and HLA in healthy donors. Primers: 60 Vbeta forward and 13 Jbeta reverse. Using immunoSEQ multiplex PCR, the repertoire was profiled, and TCRdb retains in-frame clones only, with some absent. The repertoire has approximately 150,000 clones, roughly 79% of them found once; the top ten carry around 1.5%. The sequenced sample consisted of PBMCs. Receptor source: a middle-aged man in good health and CMV-seronegative.

V usage is TRBV4-1 and J usage is TRBJ2-1; 10 positions match TRBD2. This CDR3 comprises 15 residues. The junction had 6 bases not matched to a gene; V was cut back by 4 bases and J by 6 bases. Germline-derived CDR1 and CDR2 are MGHRA and YSYEKL. The CDR3 region is CASSRSAGGVNEQFF. The CDR3 DNA is TGCGCCAGCAGCCGATCAGCGGGAGGGGTCAATGAGCAGTTCTTC.

The chain has TRBV6-5 and TRBJ1-1; D gene uncertain. The CDR3 totals 11 residues. Deletions cut 7 bases from V and 9 bases from J, with 12 bases between. Germline V lookup: CDR1 MNHEY, CDR2 SVGAGI. The chain's CDR3 is CASNNEGQAFF. CDR3 coding DNA: TGTGCCAGCAACAACGAGGGCCAAGCTTTCTTT.

The V call is TRBV19, the J call TRBJ2-1; 9 bases fit TRBD2. Germline CDR1 is LNHDA and CDR2 is SQIVND (reference sequence). The length of the CDR3 is 15 residues. V gave up 1 base and J gave up 3 bases; unmatched junction bases: 1. CDR3 coding DNA: TGTGCCAGTAGTATAGCTAGCGGGAACTACAATGAGCAGTTCTTC. Translation gives CASSIASGNYNEQFF.

This clone showed up just a few times. The genes are TRBV6-6 and TRBJ2-7, with D hard to call. The length of the CDR3 is 12 residues. Germline loops: CDR1 MNHNY, CDR2 SVGAGI (reference sequence). V was shortened by 2 bases and J by 0 bases, with 2 bases between the two germline ends. CDR3 region: CASSYDSYEQYV. DNA of the CDR3: TGTGCCAGCAGTTACGACTCCTACGAGCAGTACGTC.

The chain joins TRBV7-6 to TRBJ2-1; 12 positions agree with TRBD2. The J segment lost 8 bases and the V segment lost 6 bases, leaving 8 bases of the junction unmatched. CDR1 and CDR2 from the germline V gene are SGHVS and FNYEAQ. This CDR3 comprises 15 residues. CDR3 nucleotide sequence: TGTGCCAGCAGTGAACTAGCGGGAGGCCTCGATGAGCAGTTCTTC. Translated, it gives CASSELAGGLDEQFF.

This chain connects TRBV2 to TRBJ2-4; TRBD2 is a possible D gene (6 bases). The germline CDR1 and CDR2 sequences are SNHLY and FYNNEI. This CDR3 spans 14 amino acids. With 3 bases removed from V and 4 bases from J, the gap between germline ends came to 10 bases. Here the CDR3 DNA reads TGTGCCAGCAGTGATCGAGGAGGGAAAAACATTCAGTACTTC. Translating gives CASSDRGGKNIQYF. The whole variable domain, remainder taken from reference TRBV2 and TRBJ2-4, is EPEVTQTPSHQVTQMGQEVILRCVPISNHLYFYWYRQILGQKVEFLVSFYNNEISEKSEIFDDQFSVERPDGSNFTLKIRSTKLEDSAMYFCASSDRGGKNIQYFGAGTRLSVL.

This chain joins TRBV29-1 and TRBJ1-1; the D is unclear. The length of the CDR3 is 15 residues. CDR1 SQVTM and CDR2 ANQGSEA come from the germline V gene. Between the trimmed V and J ends, which lost 3 bases and 1 base, there was a span of 15 bases. CDR3 in amino acids: CSVDSSRRGNTEAFF. The DNA for the CDR3 is TGCAGCGTTGATTCCTCCCGCCGAGGGAACACTGAAGCTTTCTTT.

This clone has a handful of counts. CDR3 DNA sequence: TGTGCCAGACCCCCGGGACTAGCGGGAGGCTATGAGCAGTACTTC. Translating gives CARPPGLAGGYEQYF. The V and J genes are TRBV5-3 and TRBJ2-7; 15 bases match TRBD2. TRBV5-3 is identified as an open reading frame with a role that is uncertain. The CDR3 sequence is 15 residues long. V shed 7 bases and J 7 bases; nucleotides not matched to a gene: 9.

CDR3 coding DNA: TGTGCCAGCAGCTTAAGGGGCGGACGAGGGGAGCTGTTTTTT. As protein: CASSLRGGRGELFF. This chain joins TRBV7-3 and TRBJ2-2; D might be TRBD1 (5 bases). This CDR3 contains 14 residues. Deletions cut 1 base from V and 8 bases from J, with 11 bases between. The germline gives CDR1 SGHTA, CDR2 FQGTGA.

The genes are TRBV7-2 and TRBJ1-2; 9 bases agree with TRBD1. Per germline, CDR1 SGHTA and CDR2 FQGNSA. This CDR3 comprises 15 residues. Trimming at V came to 3 bases and at J to 7 bases, leaving 9 bases not matched to a gene. This CDR3 reads CASSFRQGVFVGYTF. CDR3 sequence (DNA): TGTGCCAGCAGCTTCAGACAGGGGGTATTCGTTGGCTACACCTTC.

V usage is TRBV2 and J usage is TRBJ2-1; 7 bases map to TRBD2. Looked up from germline, CDR1 is SNHLY and CDR2 is FYNNEI. The V gene end was trimmed by 4 bases and the J gene end by 2 bases; junction bases not matched to a gene: 8. The CDR3 length is 16 residues. CDR3 coding DNA: TGTGCCAGCAGTGGCCCCCTAGCGGACCCCTACAATGAGCAGTTCTTC. Protein product: CASSGPLADPYNEQFF.

This clone was seen only a few times. The rearrangement links TRBV4-1 to TRBJ2-7; 7 positions match TRBD2. Per germline, CDR1 MGHRA and CDR2 YSYEKL. The CDR3 runs 14 residues. J gave up 2 bases and V 3 bases, and 4 bases lay outside the gene matches. CDR3 amino acids: CASSQGAGPYEQYF. CDR3 bases: TGCGCCAGCAGCCAGGGAGCGGGGCCCTACGAGCAGTACTTC.

The chain links TRBV5-4 to TRBJ2-7; possible D gene TRBD1, 5 bases. Germline values: CDR1 SGHNT, CDR2 YYREEE (reference sequence). This CDR3 is 14 amino acids long. The V end lost 0 bases, the J end lost 0 bases, and 7 bases lay between the germline ends. The CDR3 spells CASSLDRNSYEQYF. The CDR3 DNA reads TGTGCCAGCAGCTTGGACAGGAACTCCTACGAGCAGTACTTC.

The V gene is TRBV6-1, the J gene TRBJ1-5; 8 bases map to TRBD1. Unmatched junction bases numbered 2, after V lost 4 bases and J lost 3 bases. The germline V gene has CDR1 MNHNS and CDR2 SASEGT. This CDR3 comprises 14 residues. The CDR3 region is CASSVTGANQPQHF. CDR3 bases: TGTGCCAGCAGTGTGACAGGGGCCAATCAGCCCCAGCATTTT.

This chain joins TRBV27 and TRBJ1-1; TRBD1 agrees at 7 bases. Germline CDR1 and CDR2: MNHEY and SMNVEV (reference sequence). The trim removed 4 bases at V and 1 base at J, leaving 6 bases unmatched. This CDR3 contains 15 residues. The CDR3 sequence is CASSSQTGWNTEAFF. The CDR3, as DNA: TGTGCCAGCAGTTCCCAGACAGGGTGGAACACTGAAGCTTTCTTT.

The chain joins TRBV2 to TRBJ2-5; 8 positions agree with TRBD1. The CDR3 runs to 15 residues. Per the germline V gene, CDR1 is SNHLY and CDR2 is FYNNEI. Losses at the gene ends were 7 bases for V and 1 base for J; bases not matched to a gene: 8. CDR3 amino acids: CASTRTGLSQETQYF. The DNA for the CDR3 is TGTGCCAGCACTAGGACAGGGTTGAGCCAAGAGACCCAGTACTTC.

This clone was picked up a small number of times. The chain uses TRBV2 and TRBJ1-1; 10 bases map to TRBD1. This CDR3 region has 15 residues. Germline values: CDR1 SNHLY, CDR2 FYNNEI. After removal of 6 bases from V and 5 bases from J, the junction contained 9 bases not matched to a gene. The CDR3 sequence is CASSAWTGGETEAFF. The CDR3 region has the DNA TGTGCCAGCAGCGCTTGGACAGGGGGGGAAACTGAAGCTTTCTTT.

This rearrangement joins TRBV19 to TRBJ2-1, with TRBD2 matching over 8 bases. The J segment lost 8 bases and the V segment lost 8 bases, leaving 11 bases of the junction unmatched. Germline CDR1 is LNHDA and CDR2 is SQIVND (reference sequence). The CDR3 runs to 14 residues. The CDR3 protein is CASSTSAKNHEQFF. The DNA of the CDR3 is TGTGCCAGTTCGACTAGCGCCAAGAATCATGAGCAGTTCTTC.

The chain recombines TRBV6-6 with TRBJ2-7, with a weak D call TRBD1 (6 bases). V was pared by 0 bases and J by 0 bases, with 12 bases between. Germline lookup yields CDR1 MNHNY and CDR2 SVGAGI (reference sequence). The CDR3 is 16 residues long. The CDR3 nucleotides are TGTGCCAGCAGTTACTCACGGCAGGGGATCTCCTACGAGCAGTACGTC. It translates to CASSYSRQGISYEQYV.

The chain joins TRBV5-4 to TRBJ1-1; tentative D call: TRBD1 (6 bases). The germline V and J ends were trimmed by 2 bases and 5 bases, with 16 bases remaining between them. Per germline, CDR1 SGHNT and CDR2 YYREEE (reference sequence). This CDR3 is 15 amino acids long. The CDR3 here is CASSFTTGARTEAFF. The CDR3 coding sequence is TGTGCCAGCAGCTTCACGACAGGAGCGAGGACTGAAGCTTTCTTT. Complete variable domain (other parts from reference TRBV5-4 and TRBJ1-1): ETGVTQSPTHLIKTRGQQVTLRCSSQSGHNTVSWYQQALGQGPQFIFQYYREEENGRGNFPPRFSGLQFPNYSSELNVNALELDDSALYLCASSFTTGARTEAFFGQGTRLTVV.

This clone was observed a few times. The CDR3 nucleotides read TGCGCCAGCAGCCTCCTAAGGGGGGGAGGCACTAATGAAAAACTGTTTTTT. It codes for CASSLLRGGGTNEKLFF. This sequence joins TRBV4-1 and TRBJ1-4; TRBD1 is a possible D gene (6 bases). CDR3 size: 17 residues. V was trimmed by 4 bases and J by 2 bases, leaving 17 bases between them. Germline CDR1 reads MGHRA; CDR2 reads YSYEKL.

V gene TRBV27 combines with J gene TRBJ1-2; weak D call: TRBD1 (5 bases). Germline V gene sequence: CDR1 MNHEY, CDR2 SMNVEV (reference sequence). V lost 2 bases and J lost 6, with 13 bases in between. The CDR3 has 14 residues. The DNA of the CDR3 is TGTGCCAGCAGTTTAAGGGCAGGGAATGATGGCTACACCTTC. It specifies CASSLRAGNDGYTF.